These 14 T cell receptor beta chains came from one sample sequenced in a study of T cells in Graves' hyperthyroidism and ophthalmopathy. TCR beta CDR3 regions were amplified from RNA. HTBI primers were used for first-round RT-PCR of the TCR CDR3. From the multiplex PCR reads, TCRdb called clonotypes with MiXCR, one entry per CDR3 protein. The table records around 300,000 distinct CDR3 sequences, roughly an eighth of them present only once. Sequenced: blood. The receptors come from a middle-aged woman with Graves' ophthalmopathy.

This clonotype appeared many times. The chain's CDR3 is CASSRQASTDTQYF. The CDR3 nucleotides read TGTGCCAGCAGCAGACAGGCTAGCACAGATACGCAGTATTTT. This chain links TRBV6-1 with TRBJ2-3, with D maybe TRBD1 (6 bases). Trimming took off 6 bases at V and 0 bases at J, with 10 bases between the two ends. Germline CDR1 reads MNHNS; CDR2 reads SASEGT. The CDR3 loop spans 14 amino acids.

This clonotype was counted a few times. Being one base from a much bigger clone, this may be a read error. This chain connects TRBV6-9 to TRBJ1-1, with no clear D. The V gene's germline CDR1 is MNHGY and CDR2 SVAAGI. The CDR3 is 12 amino acids. The CDR3 DNA reads TGTGCCGGCAGTTATTTGGCAGGTGAAGCTTTCTTT. Its translation: CAGSYLAGEAFF.

This chain links TRBV7-6 with TRBJ1-6; D unclear. The CDR3 is made up of 13 amino acids. Trimming took off 5 bases at V and 7 bases at J, with 9 bases between the two ends. Germline V gene lookup returns CDR1 SGHVS and CDR2 FNYEAQ. Here the CDR3 reads CASSPIGNSPLHF. DNA for the CDR3: TGTGCCAGCAGCCCAATAGGGAATTCACCCCTCCACTTT.

Only a few counts were recorded for this clonotype. The rearrangement joins TRBV6-2 or TRBV6-3 to TRBJ2-5; 14 bases fit TRBD2. CDR1 is MNHEY and CDR2 is SVGEGT in the germline V gene. This CDR3 has 17 amino acids. With 2 bases clipped from V and 4 bases from J, the junction kept 6 bases outside the gene matches. CDR3: CASSYRGTSGSTETQYF. The CDR3 DNA follows: TGTGCCAGCAGTTACAGGGGGACTAGCGGGAGTACAGAGACCCAGTACTTC.

This clonotype was observed many times. CDR3 residues: CASTLVGGATDTQYF. CDR3 nucleotide sequence: TGTGCCAGCACCTTGGTCGGGGGGGCGACAGATACGCAGTATTTT. The genes are TRBV12-3 or TRBV12-4 and TRBJ2-3; 8 bases line up with TRBD2. V was pared by 7 bases and J by 3 bases, with 9 bases of the junction left unmatched. CDR3 length: 15 amino acids.

This clonotype was counted many times. The gene calls are TRBV6-1 and TRBJ2-5, with 8 nucleotides matching TRBD1. Trimming at V came to 8 bases and at J to 2 bases, leaving 13 bases not matched to a gene. The CDR3 loop spans 16 amino acids. Per the germline V gene, CDR1 is MNHNS and CDR2 is SASEGT. The DNA of the CDR3 is TGTGCCAGCCTTAGGGGACAGGCCGTCACACAAGAGACCCAGTACTTC. This codes for CASLRGQAVTQETQYF.

In this sample, this clonotype turned up a few times. The gene calls are TRBV18 and TRBJ2-5, with D hard to call. The V end was cut by 3 bases, the J end by 2 bases, with 10 bases between. This CDR3 region has 14 residues. Germline values: CDR1 KGHSH, CDR2 LQKENI. CDR3 amino acids: CASSPPLGQETQYF. As DNA, the CDR3 is TGTGCCAGCTCACCGCCGCTCGGACAAGAGACCCAGTACTTC.

Only a few counts were recorded for this clonotype. This may arise from a read error, as a much more abundant clone is one base away. Since no conserved phenylalanine or tryptophan closes the CDR3, a read error is the likely cause. V gene TRBV7-2 combines with J gene TRBJ1-5; maybe TRBD1 (6 bases). Germline CDR1 SGHTA, CDR2 FQGNSA. The CDR3 loop spans 15 amino acids. The V and J ends lost 2 bases and 7 bases respectively, with 15 bases between them. CDR3 in amino acids: CASSLKGGFRQPQHL. The CDR3 nucleotides read TGTGCCAGCAGCTTAAAAGGGGGGTTTAGGCAGCCCCAGCATCTT.

This chain uses TRBV25-1 with TRBJ1-5; 9 nucleotides align to TRBD1. CDR1 and CDR2 from the germline V gene are MGHDK and SYGVNS. V was clipped by 5 bases and J by 1 base; unmatched bases: 3. The CDR3 runs 15 residues. CDR3 bases: TGTGCCAGCAGTACAGGGGGCACGAGCAATCAGCCCCAGCATTTT. It specifies CASSTGGTSNQPQHF.

This chain uses TRBV24-1 with TRBJ2-2, with TRBD1 as a possible D gene (5 bases). The CDR3 contains 16 residues. Looked up from germline, CDR1 is KGHDR and CDR2 is SFDVKD. Trimming stripped 1 base from V and 1 base from J, with 9 bases between. CDR3 region: CATSDFSRENTGELFF. In nucleotides, the CDR3 is TGTGCCACCAGTGATTTTTCCAGGGAGAACACCGGGGAGCTGTTTTTT.

The chain joins TRBV3-1 to TRBJ1-2; 9 bases match TRBD1. Germline values: CDR1 LGHDT, CDR2 YNNKEL (reference sequence). CDR3 length equals 15 residues. V trimming: 6 bases; J trimming: 1 base; junction bases outside the gene matches: 6. The CDR3 DNA follows: TGTGCCAGCAGTCTTCGGACAGGGGTTAACTATGGCTACACCTTC. Protein sequence: CASSLRTGVNYGYTF. Variable domain in full (rest from reference TRBV3-1 and TRBJ1-2): DTAVSQTPKYLVTQMGNDKSIKCEQNLGHDTMYWYKQDSKKFLKIMFSYNNKELIINETVPNRFSPKSPDKAHLNLHINSLELGDSAVYFCASSLRTGVNYGYTFGSGTRLTVV.

This clonotype has at least ten counts. The chain couples TRBV2 to TRBJ1-4, with 7 nucleotides matching TRBD1. Germline V gene data show CDR1 as SNHLY and CDR2 as FYNNEI. J was trimmed by 3 bases and V by 4 bases; bases with no gene match: 2. There are 14 residues in the CDR3. CDR3 bases: TGTGCCAGCAGTGGACAGGGAGCTAATGAAAAACTGTTTTTT. Protein: CASSGQGANEKLFF.

This clonotype was detected only a few times. A read error may be the cause here, since a much bigger clone is one base away. The chain carries TRBV6-9 and TRBJ1-1; D gene ambiguous. Germline assignment: CDR1 MNHGY and CDR2 SVAAGI. CDR3 length: 12 amino acids. The V and J ends lost 4 bases and 7 bases respectively, with 10 bases between them. CDR3 sequence reads: CASSSTAFEAFF. CDR3 bases: TGTGCCAGCAGTTCCACGGCTTTTGAAGCTTTCTTT.

The V and J genes are TRBV24-1 and TRBJ2-1; 9 bases line up with TRBD1. CDR1 and CDR2 (germline): KGHDR, SFDVKD. V dropped 4 bases and J dropped 0; count of bases not matched to a gene: 6. This CDR3 spans 17 amino acids. The CDR3 region is CATSDGTGSISYNEQFF. The CDR3 DNA sequence: TGTGCCACCAGTGACGGGACAGGGTCCATCTCCTACAATGAGCAGTTCTTC.